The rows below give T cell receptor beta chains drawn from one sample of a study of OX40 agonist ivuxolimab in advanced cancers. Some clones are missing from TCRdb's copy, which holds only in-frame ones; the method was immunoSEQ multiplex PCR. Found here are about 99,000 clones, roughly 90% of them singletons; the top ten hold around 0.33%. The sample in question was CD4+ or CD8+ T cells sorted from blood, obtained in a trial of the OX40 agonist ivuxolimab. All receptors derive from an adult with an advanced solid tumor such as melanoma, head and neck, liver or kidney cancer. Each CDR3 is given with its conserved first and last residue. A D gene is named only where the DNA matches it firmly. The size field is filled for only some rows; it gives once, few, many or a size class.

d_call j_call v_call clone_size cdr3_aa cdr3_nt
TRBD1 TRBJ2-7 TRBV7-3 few CASSPDREGEQYF TGTGCCAGCAGTCCCGACAGGGAAGGCGAGCAGTACTTC
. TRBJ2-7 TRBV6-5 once CASSQGLGGYEQYF TGTGCCAGCAGTCAAGGACTCGGTGGCTACGAGCAGTACTTC
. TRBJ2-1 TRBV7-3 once CASSLSSFNEQFF TGTGCCAGCAGCTTAAGTAGTTTCAATGAGCAGTTCTTC
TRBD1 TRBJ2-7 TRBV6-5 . CASSYSRAGGHEQYF TGTGCCAGCAGTTACTCCCGGGCAGGGGGCCACGAGCAGTACTTC
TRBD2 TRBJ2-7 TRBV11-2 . CASSLGLAIDYEQYF TGTGCCAGCAGCTTGGGACTAGCGATCGACTACGAGCAGTACTTC
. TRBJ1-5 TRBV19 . CASTGDSGNQPQHF TGTGCCAGTACTGGCGACAGCGGCAATCAGCCCCAGCATTTT
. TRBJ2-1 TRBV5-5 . CASSLAGRSFDEQFF TGTGCCAGCAGCTTGGCGGGACGTTCCTTCGATGAGCAGTTCTTC
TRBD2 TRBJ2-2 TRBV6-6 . CASSLTSEDTGELFF TGTGCCAGCAGTCTAACTAGCGAGGACACCGGGGAGCTGTTTTTT
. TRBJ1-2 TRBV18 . CASSPERNYGYTF TGTGCCAGCTCACCAGAAAGGAACTATGGCTACACCTTC
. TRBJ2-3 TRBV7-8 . CASSPRAPGADTQYF TGTGCCAGCAGCCCCCGGGCTCCAGGAGCAGATACGCAGTATTTT
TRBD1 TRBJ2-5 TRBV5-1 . CASSLGQESGVSQETQYF TGCGCCAGCAGCTTAGGACAGGAGTCTGGCGTAAGCCAAGAGACCCAGTACTTC
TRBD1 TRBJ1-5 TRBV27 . CARSPKRGTDSNQPQHF TGTGCCAGGTCCCCCAAGCGCGGGACAGATAGCAATCAGCCCCAGCATTTT
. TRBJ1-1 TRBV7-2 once CASSLGGWSTEAFF TGTGCCAGCAGCTTAGGGGGGTGGTCCACTGAAGCTTTCTTT
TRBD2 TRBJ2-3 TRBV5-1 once CASSLDASGRASTDTQYF TGCGCCAGCAGCTTGGACGCTAGCGGGAGGGCAAGCACAGATACGCAGTATTTT
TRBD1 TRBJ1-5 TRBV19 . CASSDRGMEPQHF TGTGCCAGTTCAGACAGGGGGATGGAGCCCCAGCATTTT